Judged by abundance, the clone carrying this T cell receptor (beta chain) is large. The data stem from a study of blood T cell repertoires in COVID-19. The wider study: Sites across the United States, Italy and Spain contributed samples from acute and convalescent COVID-19. Sample material is recorded as cDNA or gDNA derived from T cells, B-cell-depleted T cells, or PBMCs.

Study processing details: Estimation of nucleated cell counts was performed using reference gene primer amplification. The table came from immunoSEQ multiplex PCR; TCRdb's copy has only in-frame clones and leaves some out. V and J calls and clone size come straight from that table; D and trimming were deduced from the DNA. The repertoire consists of under 85,000 clones, with around 88% occurring once and the leading ten covering roughly 5.3%. Trimming removed 4 bases from V and 4 bases from J, with 17 bases in between. The CDR3 has 15 amino acids. CDR1 and CDR2 from the germline V gene are SQVTM and ANQGSEA.

This chain links TRBV29-1 with TRBJ1-5; D remains ambiguous. The sequence was obtained from a woman older than 75 with active or convalescent COVID-19. The sequencing sample was made of peripheral blood. The DNA for the CDR3 is TGCAGCGTTGTTTCGGAGACCGGCAGAAATCAGCCCCAGCATTTT. It yields the protein CSVVSETGRNQPQHF. The full variable domain, in which reference TRBV29-1 and TRBJ1-5 provide the parts outside the CDR3, is SAVISQKPSRDICQRGTSLTIQCQVDSQVTMMFWYRQQPGQSLTLIATANQGSEATYESGFVIDKFPISRPNLTFSTLTVSNMSPEDSSIYLCSVVSETGRNQPQHFGDGTRLSIL.